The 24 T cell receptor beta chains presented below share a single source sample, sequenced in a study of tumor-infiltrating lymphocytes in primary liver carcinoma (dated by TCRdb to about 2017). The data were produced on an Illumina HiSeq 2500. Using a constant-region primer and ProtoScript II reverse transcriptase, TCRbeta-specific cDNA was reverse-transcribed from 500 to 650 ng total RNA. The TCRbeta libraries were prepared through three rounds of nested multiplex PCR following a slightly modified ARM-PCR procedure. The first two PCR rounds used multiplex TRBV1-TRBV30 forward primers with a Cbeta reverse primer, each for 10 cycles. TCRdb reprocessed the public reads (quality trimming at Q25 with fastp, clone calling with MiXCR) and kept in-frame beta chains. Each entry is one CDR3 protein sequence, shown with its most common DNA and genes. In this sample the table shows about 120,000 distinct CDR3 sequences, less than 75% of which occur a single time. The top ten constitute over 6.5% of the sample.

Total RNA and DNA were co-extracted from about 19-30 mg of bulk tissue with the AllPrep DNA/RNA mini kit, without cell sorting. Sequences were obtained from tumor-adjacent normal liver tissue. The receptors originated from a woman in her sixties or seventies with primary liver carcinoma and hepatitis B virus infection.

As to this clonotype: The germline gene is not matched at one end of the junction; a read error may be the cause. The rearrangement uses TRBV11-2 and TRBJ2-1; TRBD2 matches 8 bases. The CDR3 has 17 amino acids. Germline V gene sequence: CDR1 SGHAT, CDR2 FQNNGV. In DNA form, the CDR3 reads TGTGCCAGCAGCTCCGCTCTGGGACTAGAGGGAGATAATGAACAGTTCTTC. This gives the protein CASSSALGLEGDNEQFF.

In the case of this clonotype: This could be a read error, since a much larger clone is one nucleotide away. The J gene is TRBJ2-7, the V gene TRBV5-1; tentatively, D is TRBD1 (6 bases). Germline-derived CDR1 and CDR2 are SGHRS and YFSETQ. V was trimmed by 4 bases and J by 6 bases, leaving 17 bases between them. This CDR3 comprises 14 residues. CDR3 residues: CASSIATGVGEQYF. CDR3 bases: TGCGCCAGCAGCATTGCGACAGGCGTGGGCGAGCAGTACTTC.

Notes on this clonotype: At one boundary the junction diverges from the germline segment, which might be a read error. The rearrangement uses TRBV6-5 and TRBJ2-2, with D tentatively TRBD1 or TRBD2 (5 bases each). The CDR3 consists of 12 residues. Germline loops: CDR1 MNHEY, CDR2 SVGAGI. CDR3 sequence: CVSSYRGEELFF. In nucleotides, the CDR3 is TGTGTCAGCAGCTATAGGGGAGAGGAGCTGTTTTTT.

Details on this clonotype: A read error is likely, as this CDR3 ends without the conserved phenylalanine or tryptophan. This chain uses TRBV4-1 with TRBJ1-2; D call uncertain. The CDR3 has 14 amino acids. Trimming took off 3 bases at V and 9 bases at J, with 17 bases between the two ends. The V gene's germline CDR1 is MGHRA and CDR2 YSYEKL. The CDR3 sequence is CASSHIGSPGCYTL. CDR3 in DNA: TGCGCCAGCAGCCACATAGGGTCGCCCGGTTGCTACACCTTA.

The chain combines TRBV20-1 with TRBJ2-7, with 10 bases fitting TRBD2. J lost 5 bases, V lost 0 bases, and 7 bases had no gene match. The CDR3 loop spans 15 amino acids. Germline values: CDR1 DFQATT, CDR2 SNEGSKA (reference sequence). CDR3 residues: CSARDSGRIIHEQYF. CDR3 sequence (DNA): TGCAGTGCTAGAGATAGCGGGAGGATAATCCACGAGCAGTACTTC.

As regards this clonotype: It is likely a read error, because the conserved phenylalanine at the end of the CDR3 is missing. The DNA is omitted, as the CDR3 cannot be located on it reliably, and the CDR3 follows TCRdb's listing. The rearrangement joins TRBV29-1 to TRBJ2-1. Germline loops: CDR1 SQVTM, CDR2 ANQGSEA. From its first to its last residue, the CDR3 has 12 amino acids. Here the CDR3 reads CSVVPAYNEQFL.

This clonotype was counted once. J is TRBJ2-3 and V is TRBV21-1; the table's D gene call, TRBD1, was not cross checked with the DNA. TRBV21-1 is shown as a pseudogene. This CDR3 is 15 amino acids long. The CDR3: CATSKRSQVHDTQYF. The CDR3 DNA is TGTGCCACCAGCAAAAGGTCCCAGGTCCATGATACGCAGTATTTT.

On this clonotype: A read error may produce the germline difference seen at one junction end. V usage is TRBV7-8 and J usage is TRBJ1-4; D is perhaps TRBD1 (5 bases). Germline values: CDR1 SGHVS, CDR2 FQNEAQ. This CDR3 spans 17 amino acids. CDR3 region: CASSSGIGDLRAEKLSF. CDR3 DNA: TGTGCCAGCAGCTCCGGGATAGGGGATCTGAGGGCCGAAAAACTGTCTTTT. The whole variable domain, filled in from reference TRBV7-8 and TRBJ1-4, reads GAGVSQSPRYKVAKRGQDVALRCDPISGHVSLFWYQQALGQGPEFLTYFQNEAQLDKSGLPSDRFFAERPEGSVSTLKIQRTQQEDSAVYLCASSSGIGDLRAEKLSFGSGTQLSVL.

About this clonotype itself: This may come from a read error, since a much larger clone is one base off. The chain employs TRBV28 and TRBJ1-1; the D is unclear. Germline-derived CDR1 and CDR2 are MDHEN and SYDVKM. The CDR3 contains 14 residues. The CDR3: CTSSLYRGNTEAFF. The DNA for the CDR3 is TGTACCAGCAGTTTATACAGAGGAAACACTGAAGCTTTCTTT. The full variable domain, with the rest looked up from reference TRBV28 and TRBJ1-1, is DVKVTQSSRYLVKRTGEKVFLECVQDMDHENMFWYRQDPGLGLRLIYFSYDVKMKEKGDIPEGYSVSREKKERFSLILESASTNQTSMYLCTSSLYRGNTEAFFGQGTRLTVV.

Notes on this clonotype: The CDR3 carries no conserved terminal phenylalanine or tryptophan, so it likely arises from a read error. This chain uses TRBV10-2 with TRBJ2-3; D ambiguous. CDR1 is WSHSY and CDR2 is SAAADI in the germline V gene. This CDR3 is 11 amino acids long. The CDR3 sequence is CDSSETDTQYL. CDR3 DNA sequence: TGCGACAGCAGTGAAACAGATACGCAGTATCTT.

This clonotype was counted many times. In DNA, the CDR3 is TGTGCCAGCAGCAACAGGGTGGCGTACACTGAAGCTTTCTTT. Residues: CASSNRVAYTEAFF. The genes are TRBV7-9 and TRBJ1-1, with D perhaps TRBD1 (6 bases). V was pared by 5 bases and J by 3 bases, with 13 bases between. CDR1 is SEHNR, CDR2 FQNEAQ, per germline (reference sequence). CDR3 length: 14 amino acids.

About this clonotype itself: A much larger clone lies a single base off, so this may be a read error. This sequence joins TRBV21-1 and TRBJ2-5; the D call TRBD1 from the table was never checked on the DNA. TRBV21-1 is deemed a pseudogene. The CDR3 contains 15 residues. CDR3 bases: TGTGCCAGCAGCAAAGCGTCGGGCGCCGGGGATACCCAGTACTTC. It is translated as CASSKASGAGDTQYF.

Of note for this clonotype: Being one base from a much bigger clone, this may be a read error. CDR3 sequence (DNA): TGCGCCAGCAGCCCGGGGGTCTCCGCCGGGGCGAATGAGCAGTCCTTC. This translates into CASSPGVSAGANEQSF. The J gene is TRBJ2-1, the V gene TRBV5-1; the D gene is possibly TRBD2 (6 bases). Germline loops: CDR1 SGHRS, CDR2 YFSETQ. The CDR3 loop spans 16 amino acids.

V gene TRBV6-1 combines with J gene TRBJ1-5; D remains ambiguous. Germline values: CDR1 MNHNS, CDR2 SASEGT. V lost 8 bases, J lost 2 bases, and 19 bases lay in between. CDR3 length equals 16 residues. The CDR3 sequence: CASRLGEGVGNQPQHF. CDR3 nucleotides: TGTGCCAGCCGCCTGGGAGAGGGTGTCGGCAATCAGCCCCAGCATTTT.

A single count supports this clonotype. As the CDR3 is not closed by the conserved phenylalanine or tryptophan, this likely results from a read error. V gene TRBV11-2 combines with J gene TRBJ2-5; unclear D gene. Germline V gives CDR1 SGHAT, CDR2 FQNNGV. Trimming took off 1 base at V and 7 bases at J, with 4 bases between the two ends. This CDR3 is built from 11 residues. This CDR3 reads CASSLAGTQYL. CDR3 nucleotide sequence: TGTGCCAGCAGCTTAGCAGGGACCCAGTACTTA.

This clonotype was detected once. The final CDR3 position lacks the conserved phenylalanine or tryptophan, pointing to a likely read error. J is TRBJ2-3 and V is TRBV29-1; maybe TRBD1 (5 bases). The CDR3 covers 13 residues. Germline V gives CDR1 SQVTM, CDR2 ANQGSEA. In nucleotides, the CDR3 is TGCGGCGTTGGGGCCGACAGCACAGATACGCAGTATTAT. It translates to CGVGADSTDTQYY.

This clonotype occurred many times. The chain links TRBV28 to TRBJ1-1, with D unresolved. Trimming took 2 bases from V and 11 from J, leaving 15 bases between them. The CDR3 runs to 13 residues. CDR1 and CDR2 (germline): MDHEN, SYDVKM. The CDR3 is CASSLGFRLGAFF. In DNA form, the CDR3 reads TGTGCCAGCAGTTTAGGATTCCGCCTAGGGGCTTTCTTT.

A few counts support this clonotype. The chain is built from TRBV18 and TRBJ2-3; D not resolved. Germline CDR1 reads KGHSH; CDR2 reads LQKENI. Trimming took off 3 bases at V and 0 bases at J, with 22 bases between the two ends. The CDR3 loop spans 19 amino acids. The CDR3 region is CASSPIDSQLLTSTDTQYF. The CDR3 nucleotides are TGTGCCAGCTCACCCATTGACTCGCAACTTCTAACTAGCACAGATACGCAGTATTTT.

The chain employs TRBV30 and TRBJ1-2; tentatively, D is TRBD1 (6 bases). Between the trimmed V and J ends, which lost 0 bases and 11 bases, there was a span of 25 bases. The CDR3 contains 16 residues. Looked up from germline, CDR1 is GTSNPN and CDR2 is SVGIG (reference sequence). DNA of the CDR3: TGTGCCTGGAGTGTTTCACAGGGAGTCCGCATCTCTGGTTACACCTTC. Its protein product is CAWSVSQGVRISGYTF.

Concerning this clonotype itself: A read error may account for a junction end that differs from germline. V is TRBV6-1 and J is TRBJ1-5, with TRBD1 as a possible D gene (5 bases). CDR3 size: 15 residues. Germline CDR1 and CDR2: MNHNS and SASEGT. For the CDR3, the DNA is TGTGCCAGAAGTGAAGCGCCTGGGGACGATCAGCCCCAGCATTTT. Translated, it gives CARSEAPGDDQPQHF.

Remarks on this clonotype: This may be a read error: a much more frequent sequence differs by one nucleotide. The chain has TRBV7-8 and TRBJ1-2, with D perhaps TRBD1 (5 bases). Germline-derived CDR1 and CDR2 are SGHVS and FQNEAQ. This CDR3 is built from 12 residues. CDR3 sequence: CANSPDSGGYTF. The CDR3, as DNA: TGTGCCAACAGCCCTGACAGCGGTGGCTACACCTTC.

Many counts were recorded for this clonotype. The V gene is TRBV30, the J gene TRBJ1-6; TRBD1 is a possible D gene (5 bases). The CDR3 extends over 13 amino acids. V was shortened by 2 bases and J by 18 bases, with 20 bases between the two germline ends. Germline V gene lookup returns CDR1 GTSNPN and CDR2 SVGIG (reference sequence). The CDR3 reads CAWSTAGFGAGHF. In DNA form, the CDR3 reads TGTGCCTGGAGTACGGCCGGCTTTGGGGCTGGCCACTTT.

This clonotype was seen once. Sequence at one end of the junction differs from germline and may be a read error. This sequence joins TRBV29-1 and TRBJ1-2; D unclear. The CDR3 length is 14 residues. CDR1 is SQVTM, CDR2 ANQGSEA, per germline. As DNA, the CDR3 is TGCAGCGTTGGAGCCTATGATGGTTCCTATGACTACACCTTC. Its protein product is CSVGAYDGSYDYTF.

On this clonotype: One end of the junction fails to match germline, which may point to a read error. The CDR3 sequence is CASTTSNRPQHF. DNA of the CDR3: TGTGCCAGCACCACCAGTAATCGGCCCCAGCATTTT. The chain uses TRBV6-2 or TRBV6-3 and TRBJ1-5, with D hard to call. The CDR3 is 12 residues long. Germline CDR1 reads MNHEY; CDR2 reads SVGEGT.